Below, 14 T cell receptor beta chains from the same sample are listed, as sequenced in a study of blood T cell repertoires in COVID-19. Profiled with immunoSEQ multiplex PCR; TCRdb holds only in-frame clones, not every one. This table has about 140,000 clones, roughly nine tenths appearing once. Source material: peripheral blood. These receptors came from a human donor in a cohort sampled during active COVID-19.

The count of this clone is one. The chain combines TRBV19 with TRBJ1-5, with D unclear. This CDR3 is built from 15 residues. Germline loops: CDR1 LNHDA, CDR2 SQIVND (reference sequence). The ends were cut back, 0 bases at V and 3 bases at J, with 9 bases in the middle. The CDR3 spells CASSIERRVNQPQHF. CDR3 sequence (DNA): TGTGCCAGTAGTATAGAAAGACGGGTCAATCAGCCCCAGCATTTT.

V gene TRBV10-3 combines with J gene TRBJ1-2, with 8 bases lining up with TRBD1. The ends lost 6 bases at V and 0 bases at J; junction bases unmatched: 9. This CDR3 region has 16 residues. Looked up from germline, CDR1 is ENHRY and CDR2 is SYGVKD. The CDR3 region is CAIRGGTGTTNYGYTF. Written as DNA, the CDR3 is TGTGCCATCAGGGGGGGGACAGGCACTACTAACTATGGCTACACCTTC.

The chain couples TRBV9 to TRBJ1-1, with D tentatively TRBD1 (5 bases). The CDR3 runs 16 residues. Germline loops: CDR1 SGDLS, CDR2 YYNGEE. Trimming left V 0 bases short and J 2 bases short, with 14 bases between. The CDR3 nucleotides read TGTGCCAGCAGCGTAGGACCCCTGACAGCCAACACTGAAGCTTTCTTT. Its translation is CASSVGPLTANTEAFF.

CDR3 sequence reads: CAISGGGLTEAFF. The DNA for the CDR3 is TGTGCCATCTCGGGAGGGGGCCTCACTGAAGCTTTCTTT. V is TRBV12-3 or TRBV12-4 and J is TRBJ1-1; 7 bases align to TRBD1. This CDR3 spans 13 amino acids. V lost 10 bases, J lost 4 bases, and 9 bases stayed unmatched.

V usage is TRBV12-3 or TRBV12-4 and J usage is TRBJ1-1, with TRBD1 as a possible D gene (5 bases). The CDR3 runs 12 residues. Trimming took off 4 bases at V and 7 bases at J, with 10 bases between the two ends. The CDR3 coding sequence is TGTGCCAGCAGTTCCAGACAGAATGAAGCTTTCTTT. Translation gives CASSSRQNEAFF.

The table lists this clone with a count of one. V is TRBV24-1 and J is TRBJ1-5; a possible D gene is TRBD1 (5 bases). The CDR3 totals 14 residues. CDR1 and CDR2 from the germline V gene are KGHDR and SFDVKD. Trimming shortened V by 3 bases and J by 11 bases, and 16 bases separated the two germline ends. The CDR3: CATSDTKTREAQHF. The DNA for the CDR3 is TGTGCCACCAGTGATACCAAAACCAGGGAGGCCCAGCATTTT.

The chain is built from TRBV27 and TRBJ2-7; no definite D call. Germline assignment: CDR1 MNHEY and CDR2 SMNVEV (reference sequence). Trimming took 10 bases from V and 6 from J, leaving 19 bases between them. This CDR3 comprises 13 residues. CDR3 DNA sequence: TGTGCCACCAGCTCCTTGGGCATAGGCGAGCAGTACTTC. Amino acids: CATSSLGIGEQYF.

The V gene is TRBV20-1, the J gene TRBJ2-1, with 7 bases lining up with TRBD1. Losses at the gene ends were 3 bases for V and 0 bases for J; bases not matched to a gene: 2. This CDR3 comprises 14 residues. Germline V lookup: CDR1 DFQATT, CDR2 SNEGSKA (reference sequence). CDR3 sequence (DNA): TGCAGTGCTAGTTCAGGGGGCTCCTACAATGAGCAGTTCTTC. Protein: CSASSGGSYNEQFF.

The J gene is TRBJ2-3, the V gene TRBV11-2; D gene uncertain. The length of the CDR3 is 14 residues. Trimming pared 4 bases from V and 11 bases from J, leaving 19 bases between. CDR1 SGHAT and CDR2 FQNNGV come from the germline V gene. The CDR3 loop reads CASSSLRVPWVQYF. The CDR3 coding sequence is TGTGCCAGCAGCTCTCTACGGGTTCCGTGGGTGCAGTATTTT. The full variable domain, rest sourced from reference TRBV11-2 and TRBJ2-3, is EAGVAQSPRYKIIEKRQSVAFWCNPISGHATLYWYQQILGQGPKLLIQFQNNGVVDDSQLPKDRFSAERLKGVDSTLKIQPAKLEDSAVYLCASSSLRVPWVQYFGPGTRLTVL.

The gene calls are TRBV7-8 and TRBJ2-7, with D possibly being TRBD1 (5 bases). The CDR3 contains 15 residues. V was pared by 5 bases and J by 2 bases, with 16 bases between. Germline-derived CDR1 and CDR2 are SGHVS and FQNEAQ. CDR3 sequence: CASSPHGTGPYEQYF. The CDR3 DNA reads as TGTGCCAGCAGCCCTCATGGCACAGGTCCCTACGAGCAGTACTTC.

This clone has just one count. This chain joins TRBV27 and TRBJ2-3; D call uncertain. The CDR3 covers 12 residues. V dropped 6 bases and J dropped 2 bases, with 6 bases sitting between them. CDR1 is MNHEY and CDR2 is SMNVEV in the germline V gene (reference sequence). The CDR3 region is CASSSPTDTQYF. CDR3 nucleotide sequence: TGTGCCAGCAGCTCCCCCACAGATACGCAGTATTTT.

The chain employs TRBV7-2 and TRBJ2-2; TRBD1 is a possible D gene (5 bases). In germline, CDR1 is SGHTA, CDR2 FQGNSA. V gave up 1 base and J gave up 8 bases, with 8 bases separating them. The CDR3 consists of 13 residues. The CDR3 sequence: CASSLEGPGELFF. CDR3 in DNA: TGTGCCAGCAGCTTAGAGGGGCCTGGGGAGCTGTTTTTT.

This sequence joins TRBV28 and TRBJ1-4, with D unclear. Trimming took off 5 bases at V and 0 bases at J, with 13 bases between the two ends. Germline V gene sequence: CDR1 MDHEN, CDR2 SYDVKM. The CDR3 has 16 residues. CDR3 protein: CASSRLSQATNEKLFF. The DNA of the CDR3 is TGTGCCAGCAGTAGATTATCACAAGCAACTAATGAAAAACTGTTTTTT.

The chain joins TRBV11-3 to TRBJ2-7; 14 positions agree with TRBD2. J gave up 3 bases and V 1 base, and 5 bases lay outside the gene matches. The V gene's germline CDR1 is SGHNT and CDR2 YENEEA. The CDR3 runs 17 residues. In DNA form, the CDR3 reads TGTGCCAGCAGCTTAGGTGGGACTAGCGGGAGCAGCTACGAGCAGTACTTC. The encoded protein is CASSLGGTSGSSYEQYF.